A selection of T cell receptor beta chains follows, all from one sample in a study of CXCR3-negative and CXCR3-positive naive CD8 T cells. From the 5' RACE reads, TCRdb lists one entry per CDR3 protein and no DNA. In total, the table holds tens of thousands of distinct CDR3 sequences. Sequencing input: naive CXCR3- CD8+ T cells from blood. The receptors originated from a human donor in good health. Some clones in this sample may be carry-over from other donors' samples. Both conserved end residues are part of each CDR3.

>TRBV29-1|TRBJ1-3
CSVEAGGNTIYF
>TRBV11-2|TRBJ2-7
CASTTPGDPHGQYF
>TRBV6-5|TRBJ2-2
CASSPTSGTTGELFF
>TRBV6-2/TRBV6-3|TRBJ2-1
CASSYPDTKYNEQFF
>TRBV28|TRBJ2-7
CASSPGGFLYEQYF
>TRBV4-1|TRBJ2-1
CASSQGGYNEQFF
>TRBV12-3/TRBV12-4|TRBJ2-1
CASSIGAPKYNEQFF
>TRBV6-2/TRBV6-3|TRBJ2-4
CASSYPAENIQYF
>TRBV28|TRBJ2-1
CASSLEGDYQNYNEQFF
>TRBV5-4|TRBJ2-7
CASSLVGSGYEQYF
>TRBV5-1|TRBJ2-7
CASSTSGQGLYEQYF
>TRBV20-1|TRBJ2-7
CSARTAANYEQYF
>TRBV11-2|TRBJ2-7
CASSIGTTYEQYF
>TRBV20-1|TRBJ2-1
CSARDREGDNEQFF
>TRBV10-3|TRBJ1-3
CAINPDSSGNTIYF
>TRBV12-3/TRBV12-4|TRBJ2-7
CASSFKGGRGYEQYF
>TRBV27|TRBJ2-1
CASSLMTGGSNEQFF
>TRBV12-3/TRBV12-4|TRBJ1-2
CASSLSGTLWGYTF
>TRBV28|TRBJ2-7
CASSFPGGYEQYF
>TRBV7-3|TRBJ2-1
CASSLIAGAKYNEQFF
>TRBV29-1|TRBJ2-7
CSVEKTGGYEQYF
>TRBV29-1|TRBJ2-7
CSGLSGRDYEQYF
>TRBV20-1|TRBJ2-7
CSARVPGTLAGRLNEQYF
>TRBV6-4|TRBJ2-7
CASSDEGTASEQYF